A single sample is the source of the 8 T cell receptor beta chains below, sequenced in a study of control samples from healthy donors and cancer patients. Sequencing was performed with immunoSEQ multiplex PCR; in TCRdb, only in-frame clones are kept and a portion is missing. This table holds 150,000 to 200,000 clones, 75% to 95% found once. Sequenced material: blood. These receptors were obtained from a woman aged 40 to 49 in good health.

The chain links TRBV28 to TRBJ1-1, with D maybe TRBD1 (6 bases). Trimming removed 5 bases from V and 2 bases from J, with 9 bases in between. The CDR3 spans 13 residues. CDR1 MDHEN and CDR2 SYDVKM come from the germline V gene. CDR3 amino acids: CASSPRGNTEAFF. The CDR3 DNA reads TGTGCCAGCAGTCCCAGGGGTAACACTGAAGCTTTCTTT.

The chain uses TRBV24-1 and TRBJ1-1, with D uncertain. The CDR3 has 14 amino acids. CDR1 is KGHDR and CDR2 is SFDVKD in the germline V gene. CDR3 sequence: CAVCRREANTEAFF. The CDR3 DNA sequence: TGTGCGGTTTGTCGGAGGGAAGCAAACACTGAAGCTTTCTTT.

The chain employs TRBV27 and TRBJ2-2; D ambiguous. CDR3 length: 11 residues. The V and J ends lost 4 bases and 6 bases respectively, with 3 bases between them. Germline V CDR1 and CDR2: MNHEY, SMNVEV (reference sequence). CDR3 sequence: CASSYAGELFF. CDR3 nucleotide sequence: TGTGCCAGCAGTTATGCCGGGGAGCTGTTTTTT.

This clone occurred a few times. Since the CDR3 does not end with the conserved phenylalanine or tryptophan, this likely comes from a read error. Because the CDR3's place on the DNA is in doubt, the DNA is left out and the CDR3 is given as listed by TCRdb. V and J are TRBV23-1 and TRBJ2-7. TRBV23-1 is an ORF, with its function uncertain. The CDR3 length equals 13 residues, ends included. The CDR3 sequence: CASSQSRARRRGD.

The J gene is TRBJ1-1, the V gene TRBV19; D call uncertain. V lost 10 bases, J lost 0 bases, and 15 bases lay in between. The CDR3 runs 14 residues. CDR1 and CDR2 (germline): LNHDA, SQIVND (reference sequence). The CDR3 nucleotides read TGTGCCACCCAGCCGAGCGGGATGAACACTGAAGCTTTCTTT. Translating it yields CATQPSGMNTEAFF.

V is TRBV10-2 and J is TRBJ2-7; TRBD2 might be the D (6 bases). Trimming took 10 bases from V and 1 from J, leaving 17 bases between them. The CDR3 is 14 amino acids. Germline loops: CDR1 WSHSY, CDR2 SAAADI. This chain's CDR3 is CATFSGETSYEQYF. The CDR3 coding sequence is TGCGCCACTTTCTCGGGGGAAACGTCCTACGAGCAGTACTTC.

CDR3 in amino acids: CASSFTGTGVTQPQHF. The DNA of the CDR3 is TGTGCCAGCAGCTTTACCGGGACAGGGGTGACTCAGCCCCAGCATTTT. The V gene is TRBV13, the J gene TRBJ1-5, with 10 nucleotides matching TRBD1. This CDR3 spans 16 amino acids. Germline V lookup: CDR1 PRHDT, CDR2 FYEKMQ (reference sequence). With 3 bases clipped from V and 6 bases from J, the junction kept 8 bases outside the gene matches. The full variable domain, its missing parts supplied by reference TRBV13 and TRBJ1-5, is AAGVIQSPRHLIKEKRETATLKCYPIPRHDTVYWYQQGPGQDPQFLISFYEKMQSDKGSIPDRFSAQQFSDYHSELNMSSLELGDSALYFCASSFTGTGVTQPQHFGDGTRLSIL.

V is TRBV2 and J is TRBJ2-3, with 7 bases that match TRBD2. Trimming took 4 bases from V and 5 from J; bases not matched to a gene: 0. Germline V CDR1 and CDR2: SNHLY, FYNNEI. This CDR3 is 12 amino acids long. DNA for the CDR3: TGTGCCAGCAGTGGGGGGGGAGATACGCAGTATTTT. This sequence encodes CASSGGGDTQYF.